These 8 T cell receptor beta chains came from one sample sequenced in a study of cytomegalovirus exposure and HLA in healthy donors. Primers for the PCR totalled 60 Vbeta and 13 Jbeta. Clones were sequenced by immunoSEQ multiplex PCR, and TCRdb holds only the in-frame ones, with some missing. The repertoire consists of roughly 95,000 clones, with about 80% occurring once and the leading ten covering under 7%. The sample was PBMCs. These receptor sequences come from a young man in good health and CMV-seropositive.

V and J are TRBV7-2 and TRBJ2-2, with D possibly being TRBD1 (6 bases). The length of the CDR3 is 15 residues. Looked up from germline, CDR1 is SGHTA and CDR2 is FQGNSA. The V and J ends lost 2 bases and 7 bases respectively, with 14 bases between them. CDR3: CASSLWTAYSGELFF. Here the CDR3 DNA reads TGTGCCAGCAGCTTATGGACAGCTTACAGCGGGGAGCTGTTTTTT.

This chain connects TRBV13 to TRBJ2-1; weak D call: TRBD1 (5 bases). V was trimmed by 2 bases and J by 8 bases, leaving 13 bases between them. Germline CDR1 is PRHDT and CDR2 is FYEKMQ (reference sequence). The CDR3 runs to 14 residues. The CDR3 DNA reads TGTGCCAGCAGCTTATACGGTGGCAGGGATGAGCAGTTCTTC. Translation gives CASSLYGGRDEQFF.

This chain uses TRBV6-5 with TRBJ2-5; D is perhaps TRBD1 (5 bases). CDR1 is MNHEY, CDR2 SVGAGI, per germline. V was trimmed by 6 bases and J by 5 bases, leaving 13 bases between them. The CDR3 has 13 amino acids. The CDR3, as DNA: TGTGCCAGCAGCCCCAGGGTCCAGGAGACCCAGTACTTC. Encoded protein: CASSPRVQETQYF.

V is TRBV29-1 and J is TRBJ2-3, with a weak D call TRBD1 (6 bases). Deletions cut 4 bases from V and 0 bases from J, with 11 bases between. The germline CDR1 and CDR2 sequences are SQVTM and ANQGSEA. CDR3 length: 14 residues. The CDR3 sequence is CSVAPDRSTDTQYF. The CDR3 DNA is TGCAGCGTTGCCCCGGACAGAAGCACAGATACGCAGTATTTT.

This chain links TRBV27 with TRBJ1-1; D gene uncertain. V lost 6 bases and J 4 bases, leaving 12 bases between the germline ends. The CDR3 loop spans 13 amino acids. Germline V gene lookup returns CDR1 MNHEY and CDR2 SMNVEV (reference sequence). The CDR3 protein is CASRSQGGTEAFF. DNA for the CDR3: TGTGCCAGCAGAAGTCAAGGAGGCACTGAAGCTTTCTTT.

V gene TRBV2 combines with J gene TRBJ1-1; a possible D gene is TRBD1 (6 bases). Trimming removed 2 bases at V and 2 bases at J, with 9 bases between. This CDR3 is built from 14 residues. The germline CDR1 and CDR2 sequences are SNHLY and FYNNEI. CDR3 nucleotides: TGTGCCAGCAGTGAAACAGGGTTAAACACTGAAGCTTTCTTT. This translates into CASSETGLNTEAFF.

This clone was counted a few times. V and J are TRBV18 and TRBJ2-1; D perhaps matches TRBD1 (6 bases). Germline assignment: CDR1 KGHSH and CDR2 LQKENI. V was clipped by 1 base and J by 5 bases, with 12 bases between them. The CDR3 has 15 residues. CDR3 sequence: CASSPLRGEDNEQFF. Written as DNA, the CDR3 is TGTGCCAGCTCACCACTCAGGGGCGAGGACAATGAGCAGTTCTTC.

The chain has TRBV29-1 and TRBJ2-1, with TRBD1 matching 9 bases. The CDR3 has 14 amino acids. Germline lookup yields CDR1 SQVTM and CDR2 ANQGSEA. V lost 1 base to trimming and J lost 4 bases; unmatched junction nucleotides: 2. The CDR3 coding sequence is TGCAGCGTTGAAGGTGGGACAGGGTACAATGAGCAGTTCTTC. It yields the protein CSVEGGTGYNEQFF.